A selection of T cell receptor beta chains follows, all from one sample in a study of cytomegalovirus exposure and HLA in healthy donors. Measured with immunoSEQ multiplex PCR; TCRdb has only the in-frame clones, and not every one. The sample contains about 150,000 clones, about 77% of which appear only once. Sequences were obtained from PBMCs. The receptor source for this set is a woman aged 40 to 50 in good health and CMV-seronegative. The CDR3 runs from the conserved cysteine through the conserved F or W. The D gene is left open where the match is weak. Only part of the rows carry a size: once, few, many, or a class if the clone is expanded.

TRBV9	.	TRBD2	TRBJ2-1	CASSVGTGGNEQFF	TGTGCCAGCAGCGTCGGGACGGGAGGCAATGAGCAGTTCTTC
TRBV7-3	.	TRBD2	TRBJ2-1	CASSSRTSGGNEQFF	TGTGCCAGCAGCTCTCGGACTAGCGGGGGCAATGAGCAGTTCTTC
TRBV5-6	.	.	TRBJ1-2	CASSLETVGYTF	TGTGCCAGCAGCTTGGAAACAGTTGGCTACACCTTC
TRBV6-5	.	.	TRBJ1-2	CASSYTGIQGYTF	TGTGCCAGCAGTTACACGGGGATTCAAGGCTACACCTTC
TRBV11-2	once	TRBD1	TRBJ2-7	CASSPLNRQGQTYEQYF	TGTGCCAGCAGCCCCCTTAACAGACAGGGCCAAACCTACGAGCAGTACTTC
TRBV4-2	.	TRBD2	TRBJ2-1	CASSQVAGGPDNEQFF	TGTGCCAGCAGCCAAGTGGCGGGGGGGCCTGACAATGAGCAGTTCTTC
TRBV5-1	.	.	TRBJ2-7	CASSLGGGEQYF	TGCGCCAGCAGCTTGGGGGGAGGCGAGCAGTACTTC
TRBV7-2	.	TRBD1	TRBJ1-4	CASSFRQGGEKLFF	TGTGCCAGCAGCTTCCGACAGGGGGGTGAAAAACTGTTTTTT
TRBV29-1	.	.	TRBJ2-2	CSVESVTGELFF	TGCAGCGTTGAGTCAGTTACCGGGGAGCTGTTTTTT
TRBV7-9	.	.	TRBJ1-6	CASSLSSDSPLHF	TGTGCCAGCAGCTTAAGCTCGGATTCACCCCTCCACTTT
TRBV7-2	.	.	TRBJ1-1	CASSPGQNTEAFF	TGTGCCAGCAGTCCGGGACAGAACACTGAAGCTTTCTTT
TRBV6-1	.	.	TRBJ2-7	CASVRNSYEQYF	TGTGCCAGCGTTCGTAACTCCTACGAGCAGTACTTC
TRBV28	.	.	TRBJ1-4	CASSLSSGLGEKLFF	TGTGCCAGCAGTTTATCGTCAGGGCTGGGTGAAAAACTGTTTTTT
TRBV7-6	.	TRBD2	TRBJ2-2	CASSFGTTGSPGELFF	TGTGCCAGCAGCTTTGGGACTACGGGGTCCCCCGGGGAGCTGTTTTTT
TRBV11-3	.	TRBD2	TRBJ2-2	CASSSRLAGGSGELFF	TGTGCCAGCAGCTCACGACTAGCGGGGGGATCCGGGGAGCTGTTTTTT
TRBV29-1	once	TRBD1	TRBJ1-2	CSAPGQGKYGYTF	TGCAGCGCACCGGGACAGGGGAAATATGGCTACACCTTC
TRBV28	.	.	TRBJ1-6	CASSFPHSGSYNSPLHF	TGTGCCAGCAGTTTCCCTCACTCAGGCTCCTATAATTCACCCCTCCACTTT
TRBV5-4	once	TRBD1	TRBJ2-3	CASSMGPGTGFGTDTQYF	TGTGCCAGCAGCATGGGGCCCGGGACAGGCTTCGGGACAGATACGCAGTATTTT
TRBV21-1	.	.	TRBJ1-6	CASSKVLLNSPLHF	TGTGCCAGCAGCAAAGTACTCCTGAATTCACCCCTCCACTTT
TRBV5-1	.	.	TRBJ2-1	CASSLGSGDEQFF	TGCGCCAGCAGTTTAGGTAGCGGCGATGAGCAGTTCTTC
TRBV29-1	.	.	TRBJ1-1	CSGARTEAFF	TGCAGCGGTGCGCGCACTGAAGCTTTCTTT
TRBV2	.	.	TRBJ2-3	CASSDNGGAAQYF	TGTGCCAGCAGTGATAATGGGGGGGCGGCGCAGTATTTT
TRBV2	.	.	TRBJ1-1	CASSVYMNTEAFF	TGTGCCAGCAGTGTCTATATGAACACTGAAGCTTTCTTT
TRBV2	.	.	TRBJ2-7	CASSELRQANYEQYF	TGTGCCAGCAGTGAGCTACGACAGGCGAACTACGAGCAGTACTTC
TRBV28	few	TRBD1	TRBJ1-5	CASSLHLGTGINQPQHF	TGTGCCAGCAGTTTACACCTGGGGACAGGCATCAATCAGCCCCAGCATTTT
TRBV7-9	few	TRBD1	TRBJ1-2	CASSPTRQGVGGYTF	TGTGCCAGCAGCCCCACCCGACAGGGAGTAGGCGGCTACACCTTC
TRBV4-1	.	.	TRBJ1-2	CASSKSGGYYGYTF	TGCGCCAGCAGCAAAAGCGGAGGGTACTATGGCTACACCTTC
TRBV10-3	.	.	TRBJ1-6	CAINVGDNSPLHF	TGTGCCATCAATGTCGGGGATAATTCACCCCTCCACTTT
TRBV4-2	.	TRBD1	TRBJ2-7	CASSQDTPGQGYEQYF	TGTGCCAGCAGCCAAGATACCCCGGGACAGGGGTACGAGCAGTACTTC
TRBV7-9	.	.	TRBJ2-1	CASSLSASGQFF	TGTGCCAGCAGCCTTAGCGCGTCAGGGCAGTTCTTC
TRBV16	once	TRBD1	TRBJ1-2	CASSQGQGAYGYTF	TGTGCCAGCAGCCAAGGACAGGGGGCATATGGCTACACCTTC
TRBV2	.	.	TRBJ2-6	CASSEEGSGSGANVLTF	TGTGCCAGCAGTGAGGAGGGTTCGGGCTCTGGGGCCAACGTCCTGACTTTC
TRBV9	.	TRBD1	TRBJ1-2	CASSVRTGGSYGYTF	TGTGCCAGCAGCGTAAGGACAGGGGGTAGCTATGGCTACACCTTC
TRBV27	.	.	TRBJ2-1	CASSLRVSTYNEQFF	TGTGCCAGCAGTCTTCGGGTTTCGACCTACAATGAGCAGTTCTTC
TRBV2	.	.	TRBJ2-1	CASSLRQTDNEQFF	TGTGCCAGCAGCCTCCGACAGACAGACAATGAGCAGTTCTTC
TRBV28	.	TRBD1	TRBJ1-2	CASSLHRWGQESYGYTF	TGTGCCAGCAGTTTACACCGATGGGGACAGGAGAGCTATGGCTACACCTTC
TRBV5-1	few	TRBD1	TRBJ2-3	CASTKTGDVSDTQYF	TGCGCCAGCACCAAGACAGGGGATGTATCAGATACGCAGTATTTT
TRBV5-1	.	.	TRBJ2-3	CASSLTAAQGTQYF	TGCGCCAGCAGCTTGACGGCCGCTCAGGGTACGCAGTATTTT
TRBV2	.	TRBD1	TRBJ2-1	CASSEAGQGALNEQFF	TGTGCCAGCAGTGAAGCGGGACAGGGGGCGCTCAATGAGCAGTTCTTC
TRBV7-2	.	.	TRBJ2-1	CASSAYRVTGNEQFF	TGTGCCAGCAGCGCATACAGGGTGACCGGCAATGAGCAGTTCTTC
TRBV5-4	.	TRBD2	TRBJ2-1	CASSLSSGTRGYNEQFF	TGTGCCAGCAGCTTGAGCTCCGGGACTAGGGGTTACAATGAGCAGTTCTTC
TRBV5-1	few	.	TRBJ2-7	CASSPGRGAGASYEQYF	TGCGCCAGCAGCCCTGGCCGGGGGGCGGGGGCGTCCTACGAGCAGTACTTC
TRBV18	.	TRBD1	TRBJ2-6	CASSPQGAAGANVLTF	TGTGCCAGCTCACCACAGGGGGCTGCTGGGGCCAACGTCCTGACTTTC
TRBV5-1	once	TRBD1	TRBJ1-6	CASMPGQYNSPLHF	TGCGCCAGCATGCCGGGACAGTATAATTCACCCCTCCACTTT
TRBV10-3	.	.	TRBJ1-4	CAISGSLGDEKLFF	TGTGCCATCAGTGGTAGTCTCGGGGATGAAAAACTGTTTTTT
TRBV6-5	.	TRBD1	TRBJ1-2	CASSSDRAEGYTF	TGTGCCAGCAGCTCCGACAGGGCGGAGGGCTACACCTTC
TRBV29-1	.	TRBD1	TRBJ1-1	CSVPRGPTTEAFF	TGCAGCGTCCCCAGGGGGCCGACCACTGAAGCTTTCTTT
TRBV5-1	.	TRBD1	TRBJ2-1	CASRFTGGSYNEQFF	TGCGCCAGCAGATTCACAGGGGGCTCCTACAATGAGCAGTTCTTC
TRBV6-5	.	.	TRBJ1-6	CASYSGKSPLHF	TGTGCCAGCTATTCAGGGAAGTCACCCCTCCACTTT
TRBV10-3	.	.	TRBJ2-1	CAISANYNEQFF	TGTGCCATCAGCGCGAATTACAATGAGCAGTTCTTC